The 5 T cell receptor beta chains reported below all come from one sample, sequenced in a study of blood T cell repertoires in COVID-19. TCRdb keeps only in-frame clones here, not all; method: immunoSEQ multiplex PCR. The top ten clones hold 25% to 35% of a sample with some 58,000 clones, about 76% of them seen once. Sequenced input: peripheral blood. These receptors were obtained from a human donor in a cohort sampled during active COVID-19.

This chain connects TRBV12-5 to TRBJ2-7; D is perhaps TRBD1 (5 bases). This CDR3 region has 12 residues. CDR1 is LGHNT, CDR2 FRNRAP, per germline. Trimming pared 7 bases from V and 6 bases from J, leaving 13 bases between. CDR3: CASVSPGREQYF. CDR3 bases: TGTGCTAGTGTTTCTCCAGGGCGCGAGCAGTACTTC.

The chain is built from TRBV20-1 and TRBJ2-5; D gene unclear. This CDR3 is 10 amino acids long. Germline V gene lookup returns CDR1 DFQATT and CDR2 SNEGSKA (reference sequence). The V end was cut by 4 bases, the J end by 5 bases, with 5 bases between. CDR3 in amino acids: CSATAETQYF. In DNA form, the CDR3 reads TGCAGTGCTACCGCGGAGACCCAGTACTTC.

The genes are TRBV7-9 and TRBJ1-3; 8 nucleotides agree with TRBD1. CDR1 SEHNR and CDR2 FQNEAQ come from the germline V gene (reference sequence). The CDR3 is 17 residues long. J lost 0 bases, V lost 2 bases, and 6 bases had no gene match. For the CDR3, the DNA is TGTGCCAGCAGCTTAATTACAGGGGGGGCCTCTGGAAACACCATATATTTT. Amino acids: CASSLITGGASGNTIYF.

The chain is built from TRBV5-1 and TRBJ2-2; D gene ambiguous. Per the germline V gene, CDR1 is SGHRS and CDR2 is YFSETQ. CDR3 length equals 13 residues. V was shortened by 3 bases and J by 4 bases, with 7 bases between the two germline ends. The CDR3 DNA follows: TGCGCCAGCAGCTCTCAGGCCACCGGGGAGCTGTTTTTT. Its protein is CASSSQATGELFF.

The chain is built from TRBV7-9 and TRBJ2-5; tentative D call: TRBD1 (6 bases). The germline gives CDR1 SEHNR, CDR2 FQNEAQ (reference sequence). The CDR3 covers 13 residues. Here the CDR3 DNA reads TGTGCAATTAGGCAGGGGATGCCGGAGACCCAGTACTTC. It translates to CAIRQGMPETQYF.